These 5 T cell receptor beta chains share one sample of origin, sequenced in a study of CD8 T cells in ankylosing spondylitis. TCRdb recomputed calls from the 5' RACE reads with MiXCR, one row per CDR3 protein. This sample carries approximately 210,000 distinct CDR3 sequences, over 10% of them seen once, and the ten largest clones take approximately 15%. The sequenced sample was blood, either unsorted or a sorted T cell fraction (not recorded which). All receptors come from a male donor with ankylosing spondylitis or in good health (not recorded which).

CDR3 protein: CASSFGTSENTGELFF. As DNA, the CDR3 is TGCGCCAGCAGCTTCGGGACTAGCGAGAACACCGGGGAGCTGTTTTTT. This chain links TRBV5-1 with TRBJ2-2, with 10 bases fitting TRBD2. CDR3 length: 16 amino acids. CDR1 is SGHRS, CDR2 YFSETQ, per germline. V shed 2 bases and J 1 base; nucleotides not matched to a gene: 2.

This clonotype was seen ten or more times. The genes are TRBV3-1 and TRBJ2-3, with D possibly being TRBD1 (5 bases). This CDR3 has 15 amino acids. CDR1 and CDR2 (germline): LGHDT, YNNKEL (reference sequence). The V end was cut by 3 bases, the J end by 5 bases, with 15 bases between. CDR3 sequence: CASSHQLGAGDTQYF. Written as DNA, the CDR3 is TGTGCCAGCAGCCACCAACTTGGGGCAGGAGATACGCAGTATTTT.

The sample holds a few counts of this clonotype. The V gene is TRBV5-4, the J gene TRBJ2-1; D ambiguous. Germline lookup yields CDR1 SGHNT and CDR2 YYREEE (reference sequence). V was trimmed by 4 bases and J by 0 bases, leaving 14 bases between them. The CDR3 totals 16 residues. CDR3 protein: CASSPSARGSYNEQFF. The CDR3 nucleotides read TGTGCCAGCAGCCCATCCGCCCGTGGCTCCTACAATGAGCAGTTCTTC.

This clonotype was observed a handful of times. V and J are TRBV7-2 and TRBJ1-6; D uncertain. Trimming took 3 bases from V and 15 from J, leaving 12 bases between them. Germline V CDR1 and CDR2: SGHTA, FQGNSA. This CDR3 is built from 12 residues. CDR3 amino acids: CASSFAGSDLHF. The CDR3 DNA sequence: TGTGCCAGCAGCTTCGCAGGCAGCGACCTCCACTTT.

This clonotype was recorded a few times. The chain recombines TRBV20-1 with TRBJ1-3; no clear D gene. This CDR3 region has 15 residues. CDR1 is DFQATT and CDR2 is SNEGSKA in the germline V gene (reference sequence). V was pared by 1 base and J by 0 bases, with 10 bases between. The CDR3 is CSARGVGSSGNTIYF. The CDR3, as DNA: TGCAGTGCTAGAGGTGTAGGGAGCTCTGGAAACACCATATATTTT.